The clone carrying this T cell receptor beta chain was counted between two and nine times. Some clones are missing from TCRdb's copy, which holds only in-frame ones; the method was immunoSEQ multiplex PCR. The table shows just over 45,000 clones, with more than 75% occurring only once. The sample comes from a study of blood T cell repertoires in COVID-19. With 3 bases clipped from V and 7 bases from J, the junction kept 8 bases outside the gene matches. CDR1 and CDR2 from the germline V gene are LNHNV and YYDKDF (reference sequence). The CDR3 contains 15 residues. The chain links TRBV15 to TRBJ1-5; TRBD1 agrees at 8 bases. The TCR sequence derives from a human donor in a cohort sampled during active COVID-19. Material for sequencing was peripheral blood. In DNA form, the CDR3 reads TGTGCCACCAGCAGGTTTCAGGGGGCTCACCAGCCCCAGCATTTT. Translating it yields CATSRFQGAHQPQHF.